This entry lists 32 T cell receptor beta chains sequenced from one sample in a study of T cells in Graves' hyperthyroidism and ophthalmopathy. Researchers amplified the TCR beta CDR3 regions from RNA transcripts. First-round RT-PCR targeting the TCR CDR3 was performed with the HTBI primer set. TCRdb used MiXCR to reprocess the multiplex PCR reads, holding one entry per CDR3 protein. The sample comprises 500,000 to 650,000 distinct CDR3 sequences, roughly 15% of which are singletons, and around 17% rests with the top ten. Sequenced sample: blood. The receptors originated from a woman aged 18-30 years with Graves' ophthalmopathy.

This clonotype was detected many times. The chain links TRBV20-1 to TRBJ2-6; 8 bases are shared with TRBD1. CDR3 length: 16 amino acids. CDR1 is DFQATT, CDR2 SNEGSKA, per germline (reference sequence). After removal of 6 bases from V and 0 bases from J, the junction contained 7 bases not matched to a gene. CDR3: CSARTGRISGANVLTF. CDR3 in DNA: TGCAGTGCACGGACAGGGAGGATCTCTGGGGCCAACGTCCTGACTTTC.

This clonotype was seen many times. This chain joins TRBV7-9 and TRBJ1-1; D gene unclear. Germline assignment: CDR1 SEHNR and CDR2 FQNEAQ (reference sequence). The CDR3 is 12 residues long. Trimming removed 6 bases at V and 4 bases at J, with 9 bases between. CDR3 DNA sequence: TGTGCCAGCAGTTTCTCGGGCACTGAAGCTTTCTTT. The encoded protein is CASSFSGTEAFF.

Comment on this clonotype: A much larger clone lies one base from this, so it may be a read error. The chain links TRBV6-1 to TRBJ2-1; D remains ambiguous. Between the trimmed V and J ends, which lost 3 bases and 13 bases, there was a span of 19 bases. The CDR3 sequence is 14 residues long. Per germline, CDR1 MNHNS and CDR2 SASEGT. DNA of the CDR3: TGTGCCAGCAGTGATGCAGTGTCCCGAGAGACCCAGTTCTTC. It codes for CASSDAVSRETQFF.

This clonotype has just a few counts. The chain employs TRBV6-2 or TRBV6-3 and TRBJ1-5; the match to TRBD1 covers 7 bases. Per germline, CDR1 MNHEY and CDR2 SVGEGT. V gave up 7 bases and J gave up 0 bases; unmatched junction bases: 12. The CDR3 covers 17 residues. The CDR3 region is CASKGAGEVYSNQPQHF. DNA for the CDR3: TGTGCCAGCAAGGGGGCAGGGGAAGTCTATAGCAATCAGCCCCAGCATTTT.

The table lists this clonotype with many counts. The genes are TRBV7-8 and TRBJ2-7; D is possibly TRBD1 (6 bases). The CDR3 is 14 residues long. V was clipped by 3 bases and J by 2 bases, with 11 bases between them. The V gene's germline CDR1 is SGHVS and CDR2 FQNEAQ. The CDR3 reads CASSFRDTAYEQYF. The DNA of the CDR3 is TGTGCCAGCAGCTTCAGGGACACTGCCTACGAGCAGTACTTC.

The chain links TRBV6-6 to TRBJ1-2; tentative D call: TRBD1 (6 bases). From germline, CDR1 is MNHNY and CDR2 SVGAGI (reference sequence). V lost 2 bases and J 7 bases, leaving 8 bases between the germline ends. The CDR3 covers 12 residues. The CDR3 region is CASSYGGAGYTF. For the CDR3, the DNA is TGTGCCAGCAGTTACGGGGGGGCTGGCTACACCTTC.

The CDR3 region is CASSPGTSGSNNEQFF. The CDR3 DNA reads TGCGCCAGCAGCCCGGGGACTAGCGGGAGTAACAATGAGCAGTTCTTC. The chain has TRBV4-3 and TRBJ2-1; 14 positions match TRBD2. V gave up 4 bases and J gave up 5 bases; unmatched junction bases: 4. The CDR3 runs 16 residues. Germline CDR1 LGHNA, CDR2 YSLEER.

This clonotype was observed at least ten times. This sequence joins TRBV7-2 and TRBJ2-3, with 14 bases aligning to TRBD2. The ends lost 5 bases at V and 4 bases at J; junction bases unmatched: 5. This CDR3 has 16 amino acids. The germline gives CDR1 SGHTA, CDR2 FQGNSA. This CDR3 is CASSKGLAGGPDTQYF. The CDR3 region has the DNA TGTGCCAGCAGCAAAGGACTAGCGGGAGGCCCAGATACGCAGTATTTT.

The V gene is TRBV19, the J gene TRBJ2-1; D is ambiguous. CDR3 length: 14 residues. Germline CDR1 reads LNHDA; CDR2 reads SQIVND (reference sequence). V dropped 1 base and J dropped 2 bases, with 6 bases sitting between them. CDR3 residues: CASSIGGTYNEQFF. The CDR3 DNA follows: TGTGCCAGTAGTATAGGAGGAACCTACAATGAGCAGTTCTTC. The full variable domain, rest sourced from reference TRBV19 and TRBJ2-1, is DGGITQSPKYLFRKEGQNVTLSCEQNLNHDAMYWYRQDPGQGLRLIYYSQIVNDFQKGDIAEGYSVSREKKESFPLTVTSAQKNPTAFYLCASSIGGTYNEQFFGPGTRLTVL.

This clonotype was observed many times. The chain is built from TRBV12-5 and TRBJ2-2; D may correspond to TRBD1 or TRBD2 (5 bases each). Trimming cost V 5 bases and J 6 bases, with 16 bases left between them. Looked up from germline, CDR1 is LGHNT and CDR2 is FRNRAP. This CDR3 has 15 residues. As DNA, the CDR3 is TGTGCTAGTGGTGGGGACCAGGGAATGGCCGGGGAGCTGTTTTTT. Translating it yields CASGGDQGMAGELFF. The full variable domain, in which reference TRBV12-5 and TRBJ2-2 provide the parts outside the CDR3, is DARVTQTPRHKVTEMGQEVTMRCQPILGHNTVFWYRQTMMQGLELLAYFRNRAPLDDSGMPKDRFSAEMPDATLATLKIQPSEPRDSAVYFCASGGDQGMAGELFFGEGSRLTVL.

This clonotype turned up a few times. The chain recombines TRBV20-1 with TRBJ2-1, with TRBD2 matching 8 bases. The junction had 4 bases not matched to a gene; V was cut back by 3 bases and J by 9 bases. Per germline, CDR1 DFQATT and CDR2 SNEGSKA (reference sequence). The CDR3 loop spans 12 amino acids. The CDR3 DNA follows: TGCAGTGCTAGCGGGGGGGGGGGTGAGCAGTTCTTC. Its protein product is CSASGGGGEQFF.

There are a few counts of this clonotype. Here the CDR3 reads CASSKHNGALNTEAFF. CDR3 sequence (DNA): TGTGCCAGCAGCAAACATAACGGGGCGTTGAACACTGAAGCTTTCTTT. The rearrangement joins TRBV12-3 or TRBV12-4 to TRBJ1-1; TRBD1 might be the D (5 bases). The CDR3 has 16 amino acids. V lost 6 bases, J lost 0 bases, and 17 bases lay in between.

There are many counts of this clonotype. CDR3 sequence: CAWSGGVRTAQHF. DNA of the CDR3: TGTGCCTGGAGTGGAGGGGTTAGGACAGCCCAGCATTTT. This sequence joins TRBV30 and TRBJ1-5; D might be TRBD1 (6 bases). Per the germline V gene, CDR1 is GTSNPN and CDR2 is SVGIG (reference sequence). The V end lost 1 base, the J end lost 11 bases, and 15 bases lay between the germline ends. CDR3 length: 13 residues.

This clonotype was counted many times. The chain joins TRBV28 to TRBJ2-7; possible D gene TRBD1, 5 bases. Germline-derived CDR1 and CDR2 are MDHEN and SYDVKM. The CDR3 consists of 14 residues. With 7 bases removed from V and 5 bases from J, the gap between germline ends came to 18 bases. CDR3 amino acids: CASIKGGASHEQYF. The DNA of the CDR3 is TGTGCCAGCATCAAGGGTGGGGCATCCCACGAGCAGTACTTC.

This clonotype showed up many times. The chain recombines TRBV12-3 or TRBV12-4 with TRBJ1-6; D uncertain. The V end was cut by 3 bases, the J end by 7 bases, with 13 bases between. The CDR3 is made up of 15 amino acids. The CDR3 nucleotides read TGTGCCAGCAGTTTTTCGGCGAACGGGAATTCACCCCTCCACTTT. This gives the protein CASSFSANGNSPLHF.

V and J are TRBV6-1 and TRBJ2-5, with D possibly called TRBD1 or TRBD2 (6 bases each). The CDR3 is made up of 14 amino acids. Trimming shortened V by 4 bases and J by 4 bases, and 13 bases separated the two germline ends. Germline CDR1 is MNHNS and CDR2 is SASEGT. This CDR3 reads CASSARWGAETQYF. The CDR3 DNA reads TGTGCCAGCAGTGCTAGGTGGGGGGCAGAGACCCAGTACTTC.

This clonotype was detected a few times. The chain has TRBV7-3 and TRBJ2-1, with 8 bases matching TRBD1. The CDR3 extends over 16 amino acids. Germline V gene data show CDR1 as SGHTA and CDR2 as FQGTGA. J gave up 1 base and V 5 bases, and 7 bases lay outside the gene matches. The DNA for the CDR3 is TGTGCCAGCAGCCCCAGACAGGGGAAATCCTACAATGAGCAGTTCTTC. Amino acids: CASSPRQGKSYNEQFF.

In its sample, this clonotype was seen many times. The rearrangement uses TRBV18 and TRBJ2-1; D may be TRBD2 (5 bases). Trimming took 0 bases from V and 8 from J, leaving 8 bases between them. CDR1 and CDR2 from the germline V gene are KGHSH and LQKENI. This CDR3 has 13 residues. The CDR3 nucleotides read TGTGCCAGCTCACCACCCTCCGGGGATGAGCAGTTCTTC. Amino acid sequence: CASSPPSGDEQFF.

The V and J genes are TRBV6-5 and TRBJ1-5, with D tentatively TRBD1 (6 bases). This CDR3 comprises 14 residues. The germline V gene has CDR1 MNHEY and CDR2 SVGAGI. V was shortened by 0 bases and J by 7 bases, with 10 bases between the two germline ends. The CDR3 region is CASSYSVRGQPQHF. The CDR3 DNA follows: TGTGCCAGCAGTTACTCGGTGAGGGGGCAGCCCCAGCATTTT.

The V call is TRBV19, the J call TRBJ2-3, with D possibly TRBD1 on 5 matching bases. Per the germline V gene, CDR1 is LNHDA and CDR2 is SQIVND (reference sequence). The V end was cut by 1 base, the J end by 2 bases, with 10 bases between. The CDR3 loop spans 15 amino acids. CDR3: CASSIGAGLTDTQYF. Written as DNA, the CDR3 is TGTGCCAGTAGTATAGGAGCAGGGCTCACAGATACGCAGTATTTT.

This clonotype was seen at least ten times. The chain combines TRBV6-6 with TRBJ2-3; 9 bases are shared with TRBD1. J lost 5 bases, V lost 2 bases, and 2 bases had no gene match. The germline V gene has CDR1 MNHNY and CDR2 SVGAGI (reference sequence). The CDR3 covers 14 residues. The CDR3, as DNA: TGTGCCAGCAGTTACGACAGGGGGGGAGATACGCAGTATTTT. Translating it yields CASSYDRGGDTQYF.

This clonotype was recorded at least ten times. The chain carries TRBV4-1 and TRBJ2-1; 8 bases line up with TRBD2. Germline CDR1 MGHRA, CDR2 YSYEKL. The CDR3 loop spans 15 amino acids. Germline trimming cut 0 bases from V and 9 bases from J; bases unmatched to any gene: 7. The CDR3 loop reads CASSQEGLGRSEQFF. CDR3 in DNA: TGCGCCAGCAGCCAAGAGGGACTAGGCCGGAGTGAGCAGTTCTTC.

The sample holds many counts of this clonotype. V gene TRBV20-1 combines with J gene TRBJ2-1; 7 bases are shared with TRBD1. Germline CDR1 is DFQATT and CDR2 is SNEGSKA (reference sequence). The CDR3 runs to 11 residues. With V trimmed by 4 bases and J by 6 bases, 0 bases remained unmatched. CDR3: CSATGGNEQFF. As DNA, the CDR3 is TGCAGTGCTACAGGGGGCAATGAGCAGTTCTTC.

This chain uses TRBV4-2 with TRBJ2-1, with 7 positions matching TRBD2. The length of the CDR3 is 15 residues. Germline V gene data show CDR1 as LGHNA and CDR2 as YNFKEQ. Trimming cost V 3 bases and J 5 bases; bases outside gene matches: 7. The CDR3: CASSHAGTKNNEQFF. The CDR3 DNA follows: TGTGCCAGCAGCCACGCCGGGACTAAAAACAATGAGCAGTTCTTC.

This clonotype was counted ten times or more. The chain combines TRBV10-3 with TRBJ2-1; the D gene is possibly TRBD2 (6 bases). Trimming stripped 0 bases from V and 6 bases from J, with 15 bases between. Germline V gene lookup returns CDR1 ENHRY and CDR2 SYGVKD. The length of the CDR3 is 16 residues. The CDR3 region is CAISESGGAFGNEQFF. CDR3 bases: TGTGCCATCAGTGAGTCGGGCGGGGCGTTTGGCAATGAGCAGTTCTTC.

This clonotype was seen a few times. The CDR3 bases are TGTGCCAGCAGTCAGCCCGACAGGGAGAACATTCAGTACTTC. This translates into CASSQPDRENIQYF. The V call is TRBV27, the J call TRBJ2-4; TRBD1 matches at 7 bases. V was clipped by 5 bases and J by 7 bases; unmatched bases: 8. CDR3 size: 14 residues. Germline V lookup: CDR1 MNHEY, CDR2 SMNVEV (reference sequence).

This clonotype was found once. The chain has TRBV20-1 and TRBJ2-3, with D perhaps matching TRBD1 or TRBD2 (5 bases each). This CDR3 comprises 14 residues. CDR1 is DFQATT, CDR2 SNEGSKA, per germline (reference sequence). Trimming shortened V by 5 bases and J by 0 bases, and 12 bases separated the two germline ends. The CDR3 DNA sequence: TGCAGTGCTTCGGAGGACACAAGCACAGATACGCAGTATTTT. Translated, it gives CSASEDTSTDTQYF.

The rearrangement links TRBV7-6 to TRBJ2-5; D might be TRBD1 (6 bases). This CDR3 region has 13 residues. V was clipped by 1 base and J by 6 bases, with 9 bases between them. CDR1 is SGHVS and CDR2 is FNYEAQ in the germline V gene. This chain's CDR3 is CASSLGRGKTQYF. The CDR3 DNA sequence: TGTGCCAGCAGCTTAGGCAGGGGCAAGACCCAGTACTTC. The full variable domain, completed using reference TRBV7-6 and TRBJ2-5, is GAGVSQSPRYKVTKRGQDVALRCDPISGHVSLYWYRQALGQGPEFLTYFNYEAQQDKSGLPNDRFSAERPEGSISTLTIQRTEQRDSAMYRCASSLGRGKTQYFGPGTRLLVL.

This chain joins TRBV4-1 and TRBJ2-7; tentative D call: TRBD2 (6 bases). Trimming shortened V by 3 bases and J by 4 bases, and 10 bases separated the two germline ends. The length of the CDR3 is 13 residues. Germline CDR1 reads MGHRA; CDR2 reads YSYEKL. The CDR3 sequence: CASSHLGGYEQYF. The CDR3 bases are TGCGCCAGCAGCCACTTGGGGGGATACGAGCAGTACTTC.

This clonotype was recorded once. This sequence joins TRBV28 and TRBJ1-5; possible D gene TRBD1, 5 bases. Trimming left V 7 bases short and J 7 bases short, with 14 bases between. CDR1 is MDHEN, CDR2 SYDVKM, per germline. The CDR3 is 13 residues long. The CDR3 loop reads CASTLFQGQPQHF. As DNA, the CDR3 is TGTGCCAGCACACTATTCCAGGGACAGCCCCAGCATTTT.

This clonotype was observed a handful of times. The chain couples TRBV5-4 to TRBJ1-1, with no clear D. Trimming left V 0 bases short and J 8 bases short, with 14 bases between. There are 14 residues in the CDR3. Per the germline V gene, CDR1 is SGHNT and CDR2 is YYREEE (reference sequence). This CDR3 is CASSLGAETVEAFF. CDR3 coding DNA: TGTGCCAGCAGCTTGGGGGCCGAGACTGTCGAAGCTTTCTTT. Full variable domain (remainder filled in from reference TRBV5-4 and TRBJ1-1): ETGVTQSPTHLIKTRGQQVTLRCSSQSGHNTVSWYQQALGQGPQFIFQYYREEENGRGNFPPRFSGLQFPNYSSELNVNALELDDSALYLCASSLGAETVEAFFGQGTRLTVV.

This clonotype was seen many times. The CDR3 DNA reads TGTGCCAGCAGCGTAGTAGCATCAGGCACAGATACGCAGTATTTT. Its translation is CASSVVASGTDTQYF. The chain has TRBV9 and TRBJ2-3; D unclear. V was trimmed by 0 bases and J by 1 base, leaving 9 bases between them. The CDR3 has 15 residues. Germline V lookup: CDR1 SGDLS, CDR2 YYNGEE. Full variable domain (remainder filled in from reference TRBV9 and TRBJ2-3): DSGVTQTPKHLITATGQRVTLRCSPRSGDLSVYWYQQSLDQGLQFLIQYYNGEERAKGNILERFSAQQFPDLHSELNLSSLELGDSALYFCASSVVASGTDTQYFGPGTRLTVL.